These T cell receptor beta chains were read from a single sample in a study of cytomegalovirus exposure and HLA in healthy donors. The protocol was immunoSEQ multiplex PCR, while the TCRdb copy is restricted to in-frame clones and leaves out a portion. This table holds 110,000 or so clones, 75% to 85% found once. Input material: PBMCs. The receptors shown here come from a man aged 25 to 45 in good health and CMV-seronegative. The CDR3 runs from the conserved cysteine through the conserved F or W. The D gene is left open where the match is weak. A clone size is listed for some rows: how often the clone was seen (once, few, many), or a class if it is expanded.

clone_size: few; v_call: TRBV27; d_call: -; j_call: TRBJ1-2; cdr3_aa: CASSNQGNGYGYTF; cdr3_nt: TGTGCCAGCAGTAACCAGGGGAATGGCTATGGCTACACCTTC
clone_size: -; v_call: TRBV27; d_call: -; j_call: TRBJ1-3; cdr3_aa: CASSLTPPTAGNTIYF; cdr3_nt: TGTGCCAGCAGTTTAACCCCCCCAACAGCTGGAAACACCATATATTTT
clone_size: -; v_call: TRBV9; d_call: -; j_call: TRBJ1-2; cdr3_aa: CASSPRDSAFYGYTF; cdr3_nt: TGTGCCAGCAGCCCCCGGGACTCGGCATTTTATGGCTACACCTTC
clone_size: -; v_call: TRBV7-3; d_call: TRBD1; j_call: TRBJ2-2; cdr3_aa: CASSPHSPGTGNTGELFF; cdr3_nt: TGTGCCAGCAGCCCCCATTCCCCCGGGACAGGAAACACCGGGGAGCTGTTTTTT
clone_size: few; v_call: TRBV13; d_call: TRBD1; j_call: TRBJ1-4; cdr3_aa: CASSLGSGTGAFNEKLFF; cdr3_nt: TGTGCCAGCAGCTTAGGCTCGGGGACAGGAGCTTTTAATGAAAAACTGTTTTTT
clone_size: -; v_call: TRBV19; d_call: TRBD1; j_call: TRBJ1-2; cdr3_aa: CASSITGGSGYTF; cdr3_nt: TGTGCCAGTAGTATCACAGGGGGCAGCGGCTACACCTTC
clone_size: -; v_call: TRBV6-5; d_call: -; j_call: TRBJ2-7; cdr3_aa: CASSYRDTLYEQYF; cdr3_nt: TGTGCCAGCAGTTACCGGGACACCTTATACGAGCAGTACTTC
clone_size: -; v_call: TRBV25-1; d_call: -; j_call: TRBJ2-1; cdr3_aa: CASSASWGQRDEQFF; cdr3_nt: TGTGCCAGCAGTGCGTCGTGGGGCCAGAGAGATGAGCAGTTCTTC
clone_size: -; v_call: TRBV10-3; d_call: -; j_call: TRBJ1-5; cdr3_aa: CAISELPPSGRPQHF; cdr3_nt: TGTGCCATCAGTGAGTTACCCCCCTCGGGGAGGCCCCAGCATTTT
clone_size: -; v_call: TRBV30; d_call: TRBD2; j_call: TRBJ2-5; cdr3_aa: CAWRASGLLETQYF; cdr3_nt: TGTGCCTGGAGGGCCTCGGGACTACTGGAGACCCAGTACTTC
clone_size: -; v_call: TRBV6-5; d_call: -; j_call: TRBJ2-2; cdr3_aa: CASSASANTGELFF; cdr3_nt: TGTGCCAGCAGTGCTAGCGCAAACACCGGGGAGCTGTTTTTT
clone_size: -; v_call: TRBV7-2; d_call: TRBD2; j_call: TRBJ2-3; cdr3_aa: CASSLVSGSGDTQYF; cdr3_nt: TGTGCCAGCAGCTTAGTTAGCGGGAGTGGAGATACGCAGTATTTT
clone_size: -; v_call: TRBV28; d_call: -; j_call: TRBJ2-7; cdr3_aa: CASSPRWWVYEQYF; cdr3_nt: TGTGCCAGCAGCCCTAGGTGGTGGGTTTACGAGCAGTACTTC
clone_size: -; v_call: TRBV5-1; d_call: TRBD1; j_call: TRBJ1-3; cdr3_aa: CASSSTGDLGNTIYF; cdr3_nt: TGCGCCAGCAGCTCGACAGGGGATCTTGGAAACACCATATATTTT
clone_size: -; v_call: TRBV5-4; d_call: TRBD2; j_call: TRBJ2-1; cdr3_aa: CASSRMSSGLDNEQFF; cdr3_nt: TGTGCCAGCAGCAGAATGTCTAGCGGGCTCGACAATGAGCAGTTCTTC
clone_size: -; v_call: TRBV10-3; d_call: TRBD1; j_call: TRBJ1-5; cdr3_aa: CAIKGQGGNQPQHF; cdr3_nt: TGTGCCATCAAGGGACAGGGGGGCAATCAGCCCCAGCATTTT
clone_size: -; v_call: TRBV4-1; d_call: TRBD2; j_call: TRBJ2-7; cdr3_aa: CASSPKAGTSGHAVSYEQYF; cdr3_nt: TGCGCCAGCAGCCCAAAGGCTGGGACTAGCGGGCATGCCGTCTCCTACGAGCAGTACTTC
clone_size: -; v_call: TRBV15; d_call: -; j_call: TRBJ2-3; cdr3_aa: CATSRDAGGPLTDTQYF; cdr3_nt: TGTGCCACCAGCAGAGATGCCGGGGGACCACTTACAGATACGCAGTATTTT
clone_size: few; v_call: TRBV4-1; d_call: TRBD2; j_call: TRBJ2-7; cdr3_aa: CASSQEGGTSGYEQYF; cdr3_nt: TGCGCCAGCAGCCAAGAGGGAGGGACTAGCGGCTACGAGCAGTACTTC
clone_size: -; v_call: TRBV9; d_call: TRBD1; j_call: TRBJ2-6; cdr3_aa: CASSVSLGQFFSGANVLTF; cdr3_nt: TGTGCCAGCAGCGTCAGTTTGGGACAGTTTTTCTCTGGGGCCAACGTCCTGACTTTC
clone_size: -; v_call: TRBV5-1; d_call: -; j_call: TRBJ2-3; cdr3_aa: CASSPNYRSTDTQYF; cdr3_nt: TGCGCCAGCAGCCCAAACTACCGTAGCACAGATACGCAGTATTTT
clone_size: once; v_call: TRBV5-1; d_call: TRBD2; j_call: TRBJ2-5; cdr3_aa: CASSSPGLAGQGQYF; cdr3_nt: TGCGCCAGCAGCAGCCCCGGACTAGCGGGGCAGGGCCAGTACTTC
clone_size: -; v_call: TRBV7-6; d_call: TRBD1; j_call: TRBJ2-5; cdr3_aa: CASSPSDREETQYF; cdr3_nt: TGTGCCAGCAGCCCGAGCGACAGGGAAGAGACCCAGTACTTC
clone_size: -; v_call: TRBV6-5; d_call: TRBD1; j_call: TRBJ1-1; cdr3_aa: CASSPDRGGTEAFF; cdr3_nt: TGTGCCAGCAGTCCCGACAGGGGAGGCACTGAAGCTTTCTTT
clone_size: -; v_call: TRBV5-8; d_call: TRBD1; j_call: TRBJ1-5; cdr3_aa: CASSWSRRSGQGAQPQHF; cdr3_nt: TGTGCCAGCAGCTGGAGCAGAAGGTCGGGACAGGGGGCTCAGCCCCAGCATTTT
clone_size: -; v_call: TRBV6-4; d_call: -; j_call: TRBJ1-2; cdr3_aa: CASSEMVELYNGYTF; cdr3_nt: TGTGCCAGCAGTGAAATGGTAGAGCTATATAATGGCTACACCTTC
clone_size: -; v_call: TRBV29-1; d_call: -; j_call: TRBJ2-7; cdr3_aa: CSVGAGRSYEQYF; cdr3_nt: TGCAGCGTTGGGGCAGGCCGCTCCTACGAGCAGTACTTC
clone_size: -; v_call: TRBV6-5; d_call: TRBD2; j_call: TRBJ2-1; cdr3_aa: CASSYLAGVGNEQFF; cdr3_nt: TGTGCCAGCAGTTATTTAGCGGGAGTGGGGAATGAGCAGTTCTTC
clone_size: once; v_call: TRBV7-3; d_call: TRBD1; j_call: TRBJ2-5; cdr3_aa: CASSSRGQGWETQYF; cdr3_nt: TGTGCCAGCAGCTCCCGAGGACAGGGCTGGGAGACCCAGTACTTC
clone_size: -; v_call: TRBV28; d_call: -; j_call: TRBJ2-1; cdr3_aa: CASSTTEDEQFF; cdr3_nt: TGTGCCAGCAGTACCACGGAGGATGAGCAGTTCTTC
clone_size: -; v_call: TRBV5-3; d_call: -; j_call: TRBJ1-4; cdr3_aa: CAIPMGGANEKLFF; cdr3_nt: TGTGCCATCCCCATGGGGGGAGCTAATGAAAAACTGTTTTTT
clone_size: few; v_call: TRBV7-9; d_call: -; j_call: TRBJ1-4; cdr3_aa: CASSRGDPNEKLFF; cdr3_nt: TGTGCCAGCTCTCGGGGAGACCCAAATGAAAAACTGTTTTTT
clone_size: once; v_call: TRBV5-6; d_call: TRBD2; j_call: TRBJ2-1; cdr3_aa: CASSLLTSGNEQFF; cdr3_nt: TGTGCCAGCAGCCTACTAACTAGCGGGAATGAGCAGTTCTTC
clone_size: -; v_call: TRBV2; d_call: TRBD1; j_call: TRBJ1-1; cdr3_aa: CASSVQGTEAFF; cdr3_nt: TGTGCCAGCAGCGTACAGGGGACTGAAGCTTTCTTT
clone_size: -; v_call: TRBV11-2; d_call: TRBD2; j_call: TRBJ2-7; cdr3_aa: CASSLVLAGAYEQYF; cdr3_nt: TGTGCCAGCAGCTTAGTACTAGCGGGGGCCTACGAGCAGTACTTC
clone_size: -; v_call: TRBV30; d_call: TRBD1; j_call: TRBJ1-6; cdr3_aa: CAWSVSTGTYSPLHF; cdr3_nt: TGTGCCTGGAGTGTTTCGACAGGGACCTATTCACCCCTCCACTTT
clone_size: few; v_call: TRBV7-9; d_call: TRBD1; j_call: TRBJ1-4; cdr3_aa: CASSAGTANEKLFF; cdr3_nt: TGTGCCAGCAGCGCCGGGACAGCAAATGAAAAACTGTTTTTT
clone_size: few; v_call: TRBV5-6; d_call: TRBD2; j_call: TRBJ2-2; cdr3_aa: CASSYRLAGALGELFF; cdr3_nt: TGTGCCAGCAGCTATCGACTAGCGGGAGCGCTCGGGGAGCTGTTTTTT